This record concerns one TCR beta chain sequence. Clones were sequenced by immunoSEQ multiplex PCR, and TCRdb holds only the in-frame ones, with some missing. The sample yields 200,000 to 250,000 clones, under 85% seen once. The data were taken from a study of blood T cell repertoires in COVID-19. About the study: The origin of the acute and convalescent COVID-19 samples was the United States, Italy and Spain.

Per germline, CDR1 MNHEY and CDR2 SVGAGI. The J segment lost 4 bases and the V segment lost 0 bases, leaving 5 bases of the junction unmatched. The CDR3 runs 15 residues. The material sequenced was peripheral blood. The source is a woman between 25 and 40 years old with COVID-19, enrolled during active disease. The chain recombines TRBV6-5 with TRBJ1-2; the match to TRBD1 covers 7 bases. For the CDR3, the DNA is TGTGCCAGCAGTTACTCTTGGGACAGAGGCTATGGCTACACCTTC. This codes for CASSYSWDRGYGYTF.